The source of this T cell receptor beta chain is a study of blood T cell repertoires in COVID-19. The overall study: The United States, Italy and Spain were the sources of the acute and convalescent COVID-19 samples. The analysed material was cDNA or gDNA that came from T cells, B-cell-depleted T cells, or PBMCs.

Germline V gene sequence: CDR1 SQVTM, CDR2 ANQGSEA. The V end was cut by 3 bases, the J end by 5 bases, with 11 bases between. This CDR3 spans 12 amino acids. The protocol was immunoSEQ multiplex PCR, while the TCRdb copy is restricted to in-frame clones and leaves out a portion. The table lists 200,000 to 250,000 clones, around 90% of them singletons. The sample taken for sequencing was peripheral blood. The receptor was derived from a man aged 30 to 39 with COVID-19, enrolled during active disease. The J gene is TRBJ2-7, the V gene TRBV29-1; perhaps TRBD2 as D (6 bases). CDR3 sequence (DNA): TGCAGCGTTGAGGAGGGAGTCGACGAGCAGTACTTC. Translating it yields CSVEEGVDEQYF.